This T cell receptor beta chain was captured by sequencing in a study of T cells in Graves' hyperthyroidism and ophthalmopathy. Clinical Activity Scores of at least 3, NOSPECS grades of at least 4 and durations under 3 months characterized ophthalmopathy patients. The PBMCs were taken from around 9 ml of fresh peripheral blood. The V segment lost 3 bases and the J segment 2 bases; nucleotides outside the gene matches: 7. The germline gives CDR1 KGHSH, CDR2 LQKENI. There are 16 residues in the CDR3. This clonotype appeared a few times. Researchers took RNA transcripts and amplified the TCR beta CDR3 regions from them. HTBI primers were the set used in a first-round RT-PCR of the TCR CDR3. TCRdb reprocessed the multiplex PCR reads with MiXCR, giving one entry per CDR3 protein. The repertoire includes hundreds of thousands of distinct CDR3 sequences, roughly 15% of them detected once, and around 30% sits in the top ten.

The receptor was isolated from a woman aged 18-29 years with Graves' ophthalmopathy. What was sequenced was blood. The V call is TRBV18, the J call TRBJ2-3; 8 bases align to TRBD2. For the CDR3, the DNA is TGTGCCAGCTCACCTAAACTAGCGGACCTCACAGATACGCAGTATTTT. It yields the protein CASSPKLADLTDTQYF.